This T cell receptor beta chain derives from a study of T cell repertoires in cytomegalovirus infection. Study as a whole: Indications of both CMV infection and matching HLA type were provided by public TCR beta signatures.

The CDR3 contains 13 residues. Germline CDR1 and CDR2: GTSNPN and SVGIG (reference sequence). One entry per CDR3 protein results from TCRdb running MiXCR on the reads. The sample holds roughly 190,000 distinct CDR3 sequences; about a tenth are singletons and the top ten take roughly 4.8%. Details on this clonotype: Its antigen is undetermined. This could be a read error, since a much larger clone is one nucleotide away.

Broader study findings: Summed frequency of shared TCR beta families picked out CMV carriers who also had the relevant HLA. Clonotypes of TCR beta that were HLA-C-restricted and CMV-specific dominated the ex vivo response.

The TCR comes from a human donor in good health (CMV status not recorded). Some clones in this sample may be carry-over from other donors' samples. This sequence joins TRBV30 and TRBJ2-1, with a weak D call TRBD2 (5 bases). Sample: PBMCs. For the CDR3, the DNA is TGTGCCTGGAGTGTACGTATTCGGGATGAGCCGTTCTTC. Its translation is CAWSVRIRDEPFF.